The 6 T cell receptor beta chains reported below all come from one sample, sequenced in a study of T cell responses to AZD1222 COVID-19 vaccine. The assay was immunoSEQ multiplex PCR, and TCRdb's table has in-frame clones only and misses some. The data contain 100,000 to 150,000 clones, 88% of them seen just once; the ten biggest clones take up roughly 20%. This specimen consisted of peripheral blood, obtained on day 0 of MenACWY control vaccination. Receptor source: an adult in good health.

The DNA for the CDR3 is TGTGCCAGCTCACCACTGCGCCGGAGGGAAGGTCCCGAGACCCAGTACTTC. This encodes CASSPLRRREGPETQYF. The chain is built from TRBV18 and TRBJ2-5, with D possibly matching TRBD2 (6 bases). The CDR3 is 17 residues long. CDR1 is KGHSH and CDR2 is LQKENI in the germline V gene. Trimming stripped 1 base from V and 5 bases from J, with 20 bases between.

This chain uses TRBV12-3 or TRBV12-4 with TRBJ2-7; no clear D gene. There are 12 residues in the CDR3. V lost 6 bases and J lost 3, with 9 bases in between. The CDR3 DNA reads as TGTGCCAGCAGCTACGACGTCTACGAGCAGTACTTC. This sequence encodes CASSYDVYEQYF.

The chain carries TRBV2 and TRBJ1-1; 7 positions match TRBD1. The J segment lost 4 bases and the V segment lost 4 bases, leaving 6 bases of the junction unmatched. CDR3 length equals 14 residues. The germline gives CDR1 SNHLY, CDR2 FYNNEI. CDR3: CASSGQGRVTEAFF. The CDR3 DNA sequence: TGTGCCAGCAGTGGACAGGGTCGGGTCACTGAAGCTTTCTTT.

The chain couples TRBV2 to TRBJ1-1, with TRBD1 matching 8 bases. The V and J ends lost 6 bases and 4 bases, in that order; junction bases with no gene match: 10. Germline CDR1 is SNHLY and CDR2 is FYNNEI. The CDR3 extends over 15 amino acids. CDR3: CASRPGQGRGTEAFF. The CDR3 DNA is TGTGCCAGCAGGCCCGGACAGGGAAGGGGCACTGAAGCTTTCTTT.

The chain is built from TRBV11-2 and TRBJ1-1; the D is unclear. The length of the CDR3 is 16 residues. Germline lookup yields CDR1 SGHAT and CDR2 FQNNGV. V dropped 1 base and J dropped 3 bases, with 15 bases sitting between them. This chain's CDR3 is CASSLVGNLEDTEAFF. The CDR3 DNA sequence: TGTGCCAGCAGCTTAGTGGGGAACCTAGAGGACACTGAAGCTTTCTTT.

This clone was seen just once. The chain uses TRBV7-9 and TRBJ2-1; 8 nucleotides line up with TRBD2. CDR3 size: 16 residues. After removal of 1 base from V and 5 bases from J, the junction contained 7 bases not matched to a gene. Germline V gene lookup returns CDR1 SEHNR and CDR2 FQNEAQ (reference sequence). CDR3 sequence (DNA): TGTGCCAGCAGCTTAGAGACTAGCGCCCCGGACAATGAGCAGTTCTTC. Protein sequence: CASSLETSAPDNEQFF.